The sequence of this T cell receptor beta chain was determined in a study of T cells after yellow fever vaccination (dated by TCRdb to about 2019). Looking at the study overall: The SMART-Seq v4 Ultra Low Input RNA kit was used to prepare libraries from fractions with low cell numbers. To follow T-cell clones before and after primary and booster YFV17D yellow fever vaccination, bulk TCR alpha and beta repertoires were sequenced over time. The cohort comprised two healthy male donors, one aged 18 to 30 and one aged 30 to 40 years. Bulk PBMC replicates and cell subsets were isolated from blood drawn at multiple timepoints before and after both primary and secondary immunization.

Points the paper makes about the study in general: Only a couple of donors were included in the study, so the extent to which the findings can be generalized is limited. Most clones expanded after primary vaccination (96% of CD4 and around nine tenths of CD8) were re-detected after the booster, suggesting that broad memory maintenance occurred. The secondary T-cell response was weaker than the primary response but faster, peaking on day 5 instead of day 15. A small fraction of clonotypes appeared in both the CD4 and CD8 compartments, likely as a result of convergent recombination. Computational filtering was required because FACS-sorted repertoires could contain abundant contaminating clonotypes from the bulk population.

CDR1 is given as LGHNA and CDR2 as YSLEER, both from the germline V gene. Its CDR3 holds 17 amino acids, cysteine through phenylalanine. Left in the record is the CDR3 DNA by itself, 51 bases read in frame from the first base. V is clipped by 0 bases and J by 0 bases, and the sequence between their germline boundaries is 14 bases long. The table lists this clonotype with a few counts. Its specific antigen is unknown. No base qualities exist here, and no much larger clone lies one base off it. What the treatment or condition label conveys for this sample: live attenuated yellow fever vaccine strain. PBMCs were isolated from peripheral blood using a standard Ficoll-Paque protocol. Dynabeads CD4 and CD8 positive selection kits were used to isolate CD4 and CD8 T-cell fractions. TriZol was used to extract RNA from bulk PBMCs, from CD4 and CD8 fractions, and from dextramer-positive and dextramer-negative fractions.

TCR cDNA was synthesized by 5'RACE template switching, which introduced a universal primer site and unique molecular identifiers. cDNA synthesis was primed from both the TCR alpha and TCR beta constant segments. Library amplification involved two PCR steps, and the second step added sample barcodes and sequencing adapters. Libraries were sequenced on Illumina HiSeq 2500 (2x100 bp) or NovaSeq (2x150 bp). The authors' pipeline ran thus. Demultiplexing of reads and collapsing into UMI consensus sequences were performed with MIGEC, and V(D)J alignment was carried out with MiXCR. Vaccine-responding clonotypes were defined with edgeR using replicate PBMC samples, requiring FDR below 0.01 and a log2 fold change above 5 up to day 15. Each bulk clonotype was labeled CD4 or CD8 based on which sequenced repertoire, CD4 or CD8, contained the clonotype at higher abundance. TCRdb took the public reads, trimmed them with fastp at Q25, ran MiXCR for clone calling and kept in-frame beta chains. Merged by CDR3 protein, the rows form single entries marked with the most common genes and DNA. TCRdb, not the original authors, processed these V and J calls. The sample table contains more than 120,000 distinct CDR3 sequences; only one count was recorded for roughly 8% of them. The ten largest clones add up to roughly 0.71% of the sample.

Here the sequenced sample was CD4+ T cells sorted from PBMCs, taken 5 days after the yellow fever booster vaccination. The sequence was collected from a man aged 30 to 39 who received the YFV17D yellow fever vaccine. In this chain, TRBV4-3 is recombined with TRBJ2-5, and TRBD2 may be the D gene, going by 5 matching bases. The encoded CDR3 is CASSQDLRRRYQETQYF. The DNA sequence is as follows: TGCGCCAGCAGCCAAGATCTCCGGAGGAGGTACCAAGAGACCCAGTACTTC.